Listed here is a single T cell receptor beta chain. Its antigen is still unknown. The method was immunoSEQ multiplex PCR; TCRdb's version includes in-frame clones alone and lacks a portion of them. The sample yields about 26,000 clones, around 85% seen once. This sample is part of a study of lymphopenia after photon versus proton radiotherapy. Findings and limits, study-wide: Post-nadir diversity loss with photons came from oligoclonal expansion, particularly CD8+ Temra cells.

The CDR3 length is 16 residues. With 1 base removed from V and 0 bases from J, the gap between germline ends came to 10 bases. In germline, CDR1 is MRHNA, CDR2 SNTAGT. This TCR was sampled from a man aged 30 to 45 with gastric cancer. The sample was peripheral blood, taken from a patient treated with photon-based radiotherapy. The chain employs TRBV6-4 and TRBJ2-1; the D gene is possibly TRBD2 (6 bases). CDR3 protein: CASSDWDGSSYNEQFF. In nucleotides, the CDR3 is TGTGCCAGCAGTGACTGGGACGGGAGCTCCTACAATGAGCAGTTCTTC.